Presented here are 14 T cell receptor beta chains from one specimen sequenced in a study of CD8+CD57+ T cells in acquired aplastic anemia. Patients who underwent sequencing had shown CD8+CD57+ cell expansion by flow cytometry. Researchers used genomic DNA as the template to profile TCR beta VDJ and CDR3. TCRdb reprocessed the reads with MiXCR, giving one entry per CDR3 protein. The sample holds around 430,000 distinct CDR3 sequences, around 30% seen once. The source material was sorted CD4+, CD8+, or CD8+CD57+ T cells (not recorded which) from PBMCs. The receptors derive from a human donor with aplastic anemia.

In this sample, this clonotype turned up a few times. The CDR3 region has the DNA TGTGCCAGCAGGGGACAGGGAGATAATTCACCCCTCCACTTT. Amino acids: CASRGQGDNSPLHF. The chain carries TRBV6-1 and TRBJ1-6; 9 nucleotides align to TRBD1. The CDR3 covers 14 residues. Germline loops: CDR1 MNHNS, CDR2 SASEGT. The trim removed 6 bases at V and 5 bases at J, leaving 2 bases unmatched.

This clonotype was recorded at least ten times. This chain connects TRBV6-1 to TRBJ1-3, with D uncertain. Germline V gene lookup returns CDR1 MNHNS and CDR2 SASEGT. The V and J ends lost 6 bases and 0 bases respectively, with 9 bases between them. CDR3 length: 14 residues. CDR3: CASRTPGSGNTIYF. CDR3 nucleotide sequence: TGTGCCAGCAGGACACCCGGCTCTGGAAACACCATATATTTT.

V and J are TRBV5-1 and TRBJ2-1, with D unclear. CDR1 is SGHRS, CDR2 YFSETQ, per germline. V lost 4 bases, J lost 3 bases, and 8 bases lay in between. The CDR3 is 13 amino acids. The CDR3 sequence is CASSGDNYNEQFF. The DNA for the CDR3 is TGCGCCAGCAGCGGCGACAACTACAATGAGCAGTTCTTC.

The sample holds many counts of this clonotype. This chain joins TRBV20-1 and TRBJ1-6; D possibly corresponds to TRBD1 (6 bases). This CDR3 has 15 residues. Germline V gene sequence: CDR1 DFQATT, CDR2 SNEGSKA (reference sequence). The ends were cut back, 6 bases at V and 0 bases at J, with 12 bases in the middle. The CDR3 DNA reads as TGCAGTGCCCAAGACAGGAGCTCCTATAATTCACCCCTCCACTTT. Translated, it gives CSAQDRSSYNSPLHF.

This clonotype showed up just a few times. The chain uses TRBV20-1 and TRBJ2-1; TRBD2 might be the D (7 bases). Germline CDR1 DFQATT, CDR2 SNEGSKA (reference sequence). The CDR3 extends over 13 amino acids. Trimming removed 7 bases at V and 10 bases at J, with 20 bases between. For the CDR3, the DNA is TGCAGTGAGGGGGGGAAAGGGGCAGAAGAGCAGTTCTTC. It specifies CSEGGKGAEEQFF.

This chain connects TRBV11-3 to TRBJ2-2, with D unresolved. Germline-derived CDR1 and CDR2 are SGHNT and YENEEA. V lost 0 bases and J 4 bases, leaving 3 bases between the germline ends. The CDR3 runs to 13 residues. The CDR3 spells CASSLETTGELFF. The CDR3 coding sequence is TGTGCCAGCAGCTTAGAGACCACCGGGGAGCTGTTTTTT.

The sample holds a few counts of this clonotype. The chain joins TRBV27 to TRBJ2-1; the match to TRBD2 covers 13 bases. Germline V gene sequence: CDR1 MNHEY, CDR2 SMNVEV (reference sequence). The ends lost 5 bases at V and 8 bases at J; junction bases unmatched: 6. This CDR3 comprises 15 residues. The CDR3 coding sequence is TGTGCCAGCAGTCCGGGGACTAGCGGGGCCTATGAGCAGTTCTTC. Residues: CASSPGTSGAYEQFF.

This clonotype was picked up a small number of times. This chain connects TRBV24-1 to TRBJ2-4; 7 nucleotides match TRBD2. With V trimmed by 9 bases and J by 0 bases, 7 bases remained unmatched. From germline, CDR1 is KGHDR and CDR2 SFDVKD. The CDR3 runs 15 residues. CDR3 coding DNA: TGTGCCACCGCCGAGGGAGGGATAGCCAAAAACATTCAGTACTTC. This gives the protein CATAEGGIAKNIQYF.

The chain employs TRBV11-2 and TRBJ1-5; 8 nucleotides agree with TRBD1. Germline CDR1 is SGHAT and CDR2 is FQNNGV. This CDR3 is 16 amino acids long. V shed 5 bases and J 0 bases; nucleotides not matched to a gene: 6. Written as DNA, the CDR3 is TGTGCCAGCAGCCAGGGGACAGGCGCTAGCAATCAGCCCCAGCATTTT. Translated, it gives CASSQGTGASNQPQHF. Filled out from reference TRBV11-2 and TRBJ1-5, the complete variable domain reads EAGVAQSPRYKIIEKRQSVAFWCNPISGHATLYWYQQILGQGPKLLIQFQNNGVVDDSQLPKDRFSAERLKGVDSTLKIQPAKLEDSAVYLCASSQGTGASNQPQHFGDGTRLSIL.

V gene TRBV2 combines with J gene TRBJ1-1; no firm D call. Looked up from germline, CDR1 is SNHLY and CDR2 is FYNNEI. This CDR3 has 14 amino acids. With 7 bases removed from V and 0 bases from J, the gap between germline ends came to 12 bases. This CDR3 reads CASKPPGMNTEAFF. CDR3 coding DNA: TGTGCCAGCAAACCCCCCGGCATGAACACTGAAGCTTTCTTT.

The chain is built from TRBV7-8 and TRBJ1-1, with D maybe TRBD1 (5 bases). The CDR3 is made up of 15 amino acids. Germline CDR1 SGHVS, CDR2 FQNEAQ. V lost 1 base, J lost 8 bases, and 17 bases lay in between. The CDR3 is CASSLGRQGVLEAFF. In nucleotides, the CDR3 is TGTGCCAGCAGCTTAGGAAGACAAGGGGTCTTGGAAGCTTTCTTT.

The chain carries TRBV15 and TRBJ2-7; either TRBD1 or TRBD2 may fit D (5 bases each). There are 15 residues in the CDR3. Trimming left V 10 bases short and J 0 bases short, with 19 bases between. The germline gives CDR1 LNHNV, CDR2 YYDKDF (reference sequence). The CDR3 reads CASIESGPLSYEQYF. The CDR3 bases are TGTGCCAGCATTGAGTCGGGACCACTCTCCTACGAGCAGTACTTC.

In its sample, this clonotype was seen many times. This chain links TRBV24-1 with TRBJ1-2; 12 nucleotides line up with TRBD1. This CDR3 contains 18 residues. V shed 3 bases, J shed 4 bases, and the junction held 11 bases outside the gene matches. CDR1 KGHDR and CDR2 SFDVKD come from the germline V gene. This chain's CDR3 is CATSDPGTGGGSLYGYTF. The CDR3 DNA is TGTGCCACCAGTGATCCGGGGACAGGGGGCGGCAGCCTCTATGGCTACACCTTC.

This clonotype was seen many times. The gene calls are TRBV3-1 and TRBJ1-6; D is unresolved. V lost 1 base, J lost 3 bases, and 7 bases lay in between. Germline-derived CDR1 and CDR2 are LGHDT and YNNKEL (reference sequence). This CDR3 is built from 15 residues. The CDR3 DNA reads as TGTGCCAGCAGCCAAGGCTCGAGCTATAATTCACCCCTCCACTTT. It specifies CASSQGSSYNSPLHF.